This T cell receptor (beta chain) was found in a study of PD-1 blockade in classical Hodgkin lymphoma. Clones were read by immunoSEQ multiplex PCR, and TCRdb kept only the in-frame ones, dropping some. The table has tens of thousands of clones, about nine tenths seen once. The time point: cycle 4 day 1 (C4D1), after 5 to 7 weeks of nivolumab. In every patient, relapse followed autologous stem cell transplantation, while exposure to brentuximab vedotin differed. When best responses were assessed, they were complete response, partial response or progressive disease. This sequence was found in a human donor with classical Hodgkin lymphoma. Sample: peripheral blood mononuclear cells (PBMCs), taken before the fourth cycle of nivolumab.

Here the CDR3 reads CASSLAAIGGLYGYTF. The CDR3 nucleotides read TGTGCCAGCAGCTTGGCCGCTATAGGGGGGCTGTATGGCTACACCTTC. The genes are TRBV5-6 and TRBJ1-2; D perhaps matches TRBD1 (6 bases). Trimming pared 0 bases from V and 5 bases from J, leaving 17 bases between. The length of the CDR3 is 16 residues. CDR1 is SGHDT and CDR2 is YYEEEE in the germline V gene.